This TCR beta chain was identified during a study of CD8 T cells in Susac syndrome. Random hexamers primed reverse transcription of about 0.5 to 1 ug RNA. Amplification of TCR beta CDR3 across 54 Vbeta and 13 Jbeta was performed with immunoSEQ multiplex PCR. TCRdb ran MiXCR on the immunoSEQ multiplex PCR reads and lists one entry per CDR3 protein. Among about 300,000 distinct CDR3 sequences, about 82% were seen once, and the ten largest hold roughly 0.21%. On this clonotype itself: The antigen is not known.

CDR3 length: 16 amino acids. Germline values: CDR1 SEHNR, CDR2 FQNEAQ (reference sequence). The V end was cut by 7 bases, the J end by 3 bases, with 21 bases between. TEMRA cells underwent FACS enrichment and CD8+ and CD4+ T cells underwent negative isolation. General study points: The study's TCR sequencing and HLA analysis drew on a certain number of individuals. That number was acknowledged as relatively small.

The rearrangement joins TRBV7-9 to TRBJ2-5; D not certain. Sequenced material: CD8+ T cells from PBMCs. The receptor comes from a human donor with multiple sclerosis. CDR3 residues: CASTSLAVKGKETQYF. CDR3 DNA: TGTGCCAGCACCTCCTTGGCAGTCAAGGGTAAAGAGACCCAGTACTTC.